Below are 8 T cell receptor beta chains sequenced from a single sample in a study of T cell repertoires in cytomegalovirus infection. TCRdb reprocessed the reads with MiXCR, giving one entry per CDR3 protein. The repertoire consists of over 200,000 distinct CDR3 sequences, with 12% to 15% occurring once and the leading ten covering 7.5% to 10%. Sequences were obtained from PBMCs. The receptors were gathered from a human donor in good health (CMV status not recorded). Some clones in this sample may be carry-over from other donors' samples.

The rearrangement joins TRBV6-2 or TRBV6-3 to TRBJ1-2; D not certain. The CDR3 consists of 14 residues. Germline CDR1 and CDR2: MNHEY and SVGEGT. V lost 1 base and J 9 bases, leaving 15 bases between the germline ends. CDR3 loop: CASSYFTSQESYTF. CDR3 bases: TGTGCCAGCAGTTACTTTACGTCCCAAGAGAGCTACACCTTC.

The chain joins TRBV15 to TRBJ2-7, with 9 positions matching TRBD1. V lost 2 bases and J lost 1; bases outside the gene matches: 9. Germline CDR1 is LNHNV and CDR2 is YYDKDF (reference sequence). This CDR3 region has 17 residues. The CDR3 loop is CATSRRAGDRVSYEQYF. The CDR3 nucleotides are TGTGCCACCAGCAGACGGGCCGGGGACAGGGTGTCCTACGAGCAGTACTTC.

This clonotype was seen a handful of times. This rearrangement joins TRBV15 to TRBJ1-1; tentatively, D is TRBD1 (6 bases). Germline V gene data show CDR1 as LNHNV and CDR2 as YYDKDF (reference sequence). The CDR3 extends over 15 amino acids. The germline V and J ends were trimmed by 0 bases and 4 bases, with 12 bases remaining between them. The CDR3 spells CATSRERGLGTEAFF. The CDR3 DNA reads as TGTGCCACCAGCAGAGAGCGGGGGCTCGGCACTGAAGCTTTCTTT. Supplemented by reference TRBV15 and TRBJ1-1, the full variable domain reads DAMVIQNPRYQVTQFGKPVTLSCSQTLNHNVMYWYQQKSSQAPKLLFHYYDKDFNNEADTPDNFQSRRPNTSFCFLDIRSPGLGDTAMYLCATSRERGLGTEAFFGQGTRLTVV.

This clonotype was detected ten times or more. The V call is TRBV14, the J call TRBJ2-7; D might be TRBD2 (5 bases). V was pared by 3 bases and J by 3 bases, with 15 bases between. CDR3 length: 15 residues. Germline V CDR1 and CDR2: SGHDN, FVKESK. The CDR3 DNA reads TGTGCCAGCAGCCAGCAAGGGAGACATTTCTACGAGCAGTACTTC. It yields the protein CASSQQGRHFYEQYF.

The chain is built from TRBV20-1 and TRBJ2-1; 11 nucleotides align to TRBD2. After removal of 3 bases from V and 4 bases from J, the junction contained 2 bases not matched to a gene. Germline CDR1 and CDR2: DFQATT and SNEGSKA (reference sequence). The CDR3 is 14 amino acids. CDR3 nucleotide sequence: TGCAGTGCTAGTACTAGCGGGGGATACAATGAGCAGTTCTTC. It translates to CSASTSGGYNEQFF.

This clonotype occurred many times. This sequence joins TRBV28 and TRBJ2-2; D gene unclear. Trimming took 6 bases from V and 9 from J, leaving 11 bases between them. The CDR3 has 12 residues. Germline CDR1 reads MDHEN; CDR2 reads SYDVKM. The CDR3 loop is CASRSNRRELFF. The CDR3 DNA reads TGTGCCAGCAGATCCAATCGCAGGGAGCTGTTTTTT.

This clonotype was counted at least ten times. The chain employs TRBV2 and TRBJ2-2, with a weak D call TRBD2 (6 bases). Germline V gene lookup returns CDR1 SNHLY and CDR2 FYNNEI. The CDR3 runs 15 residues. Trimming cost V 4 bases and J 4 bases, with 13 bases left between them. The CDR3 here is CASSVGGLGTGELFF. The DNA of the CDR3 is TGTGCCAGCAGTGTAGGAGGGTTGGGCACCGGGGAGCTGTTTTTT.

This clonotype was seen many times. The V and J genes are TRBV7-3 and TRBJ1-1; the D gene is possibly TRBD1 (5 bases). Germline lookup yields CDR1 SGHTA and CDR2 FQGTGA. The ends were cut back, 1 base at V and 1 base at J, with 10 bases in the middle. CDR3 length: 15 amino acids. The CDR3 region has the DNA TGTGCCAGCAGCTTAAATCGGGGGACGAACACTGAAGCTTTCTTT. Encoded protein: CASSLNRGTNTEAFF.